The table lists the clone carrying this T cell receptor (beta chain) with many counts. Its antigen is unknown. The data are from a study of T-cell memory formation after mild COVID-19. Overall study: Largely, TCR clusters stayed within a single donor. General study findings and limits: Mainly CM and EM harbored the contracting CD4+ clones; mainly EMRA harbored the CD8+ ones. A second wave expanding day 15 to 37 was CD4+-biased; contracting clones were balanced. Memory sampled before infection contained some responding clones, suggesting cross-reactive memory joined.

From the 5' RACE reads, TCRdb called clonotypes with MiXCR, one entry per CDR3 protein. The sample lists approximately 560,000 distinct CDR3 sequences, roughly 17% seen once, with roughly 8.2% in the top ten. The sequencing sample was made of PBMCs or a T cell subset sorted from them (not recorded which). This sequence was found in an adult woman who had mild COVID-19 (a few samples of this study predate the infection). Cell type and time point are not known.

The CDR3 region has the DNA TGTGCCTGGAGCCCGGACAGGGGAAGTCAGCCCCAGCATTTT. Translated, it gives CAWSPDRGSQPQHF. The chain combines TRBV30 with TRBJ1-5, with 9 bases identical to TRBD1. V shed 3 bases and J 6 bases; nucleotides not matched to a gene: 6. There are 14 residues in the CDR3. CDR1 and CDR2 (germline): GTSNPN, SVGIG (reference sequence).